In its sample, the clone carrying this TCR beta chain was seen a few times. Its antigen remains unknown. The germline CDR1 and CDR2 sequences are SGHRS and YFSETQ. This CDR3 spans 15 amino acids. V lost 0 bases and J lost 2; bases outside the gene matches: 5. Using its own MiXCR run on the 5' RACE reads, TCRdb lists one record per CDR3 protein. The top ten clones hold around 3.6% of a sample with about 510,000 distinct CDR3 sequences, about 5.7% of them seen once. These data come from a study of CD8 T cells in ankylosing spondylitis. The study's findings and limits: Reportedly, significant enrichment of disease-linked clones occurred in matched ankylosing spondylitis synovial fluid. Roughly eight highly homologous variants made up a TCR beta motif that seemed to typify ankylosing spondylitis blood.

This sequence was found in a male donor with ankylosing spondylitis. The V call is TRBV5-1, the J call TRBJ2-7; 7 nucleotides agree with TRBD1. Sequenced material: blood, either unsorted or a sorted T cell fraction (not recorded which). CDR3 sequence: CASSLVTGAPYEQYF. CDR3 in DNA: TGCGCCAGCAGCTTGGTAACAGGGGCACCCTACGAGCAGTACTTC.